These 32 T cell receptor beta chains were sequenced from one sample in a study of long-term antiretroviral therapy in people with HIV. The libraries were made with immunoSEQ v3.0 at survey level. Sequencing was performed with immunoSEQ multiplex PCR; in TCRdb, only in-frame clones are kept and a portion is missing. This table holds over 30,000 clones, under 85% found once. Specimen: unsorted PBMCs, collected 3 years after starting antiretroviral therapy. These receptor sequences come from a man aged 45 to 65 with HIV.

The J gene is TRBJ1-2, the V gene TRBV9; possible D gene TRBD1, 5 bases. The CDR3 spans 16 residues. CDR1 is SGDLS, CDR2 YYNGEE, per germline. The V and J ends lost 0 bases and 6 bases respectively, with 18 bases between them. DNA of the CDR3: TGTGCCAGCAGCGTAGTTACCGGGACCTTTCTTGATGGCTACACCTTC. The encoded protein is CASSVVTGTFLDGYTF.

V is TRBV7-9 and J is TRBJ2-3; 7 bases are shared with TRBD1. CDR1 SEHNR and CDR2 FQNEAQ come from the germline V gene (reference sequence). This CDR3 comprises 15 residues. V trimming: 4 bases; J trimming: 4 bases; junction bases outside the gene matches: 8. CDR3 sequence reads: CASSSYRGVPDTQYF. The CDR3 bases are TGTGCCAGCAGCTCCTACAGGGGAGTCCCAGATACGCAGTATTTT. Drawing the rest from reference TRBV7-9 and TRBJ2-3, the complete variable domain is DTGVSQNPRHKITKRGQNVTFRCDPISEHNRLYWYRQTLGQGPEFLTYFQNEAQLEKSRLLSDRFSAERPKGSFSTLEIQRTEQGDSAMYLCASSSYRGVPDTQYFGPGTRLTVL.

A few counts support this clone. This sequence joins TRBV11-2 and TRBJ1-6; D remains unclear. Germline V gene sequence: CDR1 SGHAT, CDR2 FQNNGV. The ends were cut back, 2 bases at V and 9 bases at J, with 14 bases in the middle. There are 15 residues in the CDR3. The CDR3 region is CASSLRNPHLSPLHF. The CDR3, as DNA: TGTGCCAGCAGCTTAAGGAATCCCCACCTTTCACCCCTCCACTTT. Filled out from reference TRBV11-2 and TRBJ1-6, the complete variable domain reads EAGVAQSPRYKIIEKRQSVAFWCNPISGHATLYWYQQILGQGPKLLIQFQNNGVVDDSQLPKDRFSAERLKGVDSTLKIQPAKLEDSAVYLCASSLRNPHLSPLHFGNGTRLTVT.

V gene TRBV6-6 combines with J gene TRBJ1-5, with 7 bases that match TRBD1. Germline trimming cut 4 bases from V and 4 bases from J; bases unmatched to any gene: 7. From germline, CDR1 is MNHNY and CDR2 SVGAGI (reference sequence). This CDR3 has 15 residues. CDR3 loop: CASSSLQGRNQPQHF. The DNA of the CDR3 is TGTGCCAGCAGTTCCTTACAGGGGCGGAATCAGCCCCAGCATTTT.

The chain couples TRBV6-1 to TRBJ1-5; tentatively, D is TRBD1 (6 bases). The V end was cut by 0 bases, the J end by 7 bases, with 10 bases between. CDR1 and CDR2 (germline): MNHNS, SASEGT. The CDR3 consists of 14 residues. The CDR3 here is CASSEAGAKQPQHF. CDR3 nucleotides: TGTGCCAGCAGTGAAGCGGGGGCGAAGCAGCCCCAGCATTTT.

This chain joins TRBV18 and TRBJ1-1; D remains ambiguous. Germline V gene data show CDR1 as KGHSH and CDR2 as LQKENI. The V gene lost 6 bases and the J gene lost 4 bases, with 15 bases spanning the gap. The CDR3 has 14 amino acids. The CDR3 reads CASSKDGFGTEAFF. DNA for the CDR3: TGTGCCAGCTCTAAGGACGGATTTGGCACTGAAGCTTTCTTT.

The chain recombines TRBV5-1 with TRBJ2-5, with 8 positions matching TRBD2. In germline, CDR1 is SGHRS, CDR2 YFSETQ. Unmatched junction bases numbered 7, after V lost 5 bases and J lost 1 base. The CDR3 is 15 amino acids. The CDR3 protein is CASRDPSGGQETQYF. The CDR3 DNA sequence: TGCGCCAGCAGAGACCCCAGCGGGGGCCAAGAGACCCAGTACTTC. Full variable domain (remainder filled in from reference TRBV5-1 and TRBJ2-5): KAGVTQTPRYLIKTRGQQVTLSCSPISGHRSVSWYQQTPGQGLQFLFEYFSETQRNKGNFPGRFSGRQFSNSRSEMNVSTLELGDSALYLCASRDPSGGQETQYFGPGTRLLVL.

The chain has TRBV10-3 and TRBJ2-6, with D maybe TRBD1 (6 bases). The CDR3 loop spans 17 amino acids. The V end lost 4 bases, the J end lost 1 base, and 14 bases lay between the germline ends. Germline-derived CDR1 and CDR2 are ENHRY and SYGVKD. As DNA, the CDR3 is TGTGCCATCAGTGCCTGGGACACCGAATCTGGGGCCAACGTCCTGACTTTC. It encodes CAISAWDTESGANVLTF.

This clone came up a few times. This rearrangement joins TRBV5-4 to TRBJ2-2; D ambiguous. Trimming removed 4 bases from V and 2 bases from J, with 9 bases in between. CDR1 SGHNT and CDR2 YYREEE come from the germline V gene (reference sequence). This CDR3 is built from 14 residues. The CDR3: CASSLGHNTGELFF. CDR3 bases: TGTGCCAGCAGCCTGGGTCATAACACCGGGGAGCTGTTTTTT.

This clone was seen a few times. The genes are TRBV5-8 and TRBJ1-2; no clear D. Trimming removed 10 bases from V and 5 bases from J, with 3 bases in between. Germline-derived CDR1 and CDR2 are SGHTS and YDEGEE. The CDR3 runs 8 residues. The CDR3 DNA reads TGTGCCGGATATGGCTACACCTTC. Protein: CAGYGYTF.

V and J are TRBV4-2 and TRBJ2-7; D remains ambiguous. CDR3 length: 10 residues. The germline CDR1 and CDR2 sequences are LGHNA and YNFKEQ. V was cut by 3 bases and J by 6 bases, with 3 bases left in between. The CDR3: CASSHSEQYF. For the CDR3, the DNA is TGTGCCAGCAGCCATTCCGAGCAGTACTTC.

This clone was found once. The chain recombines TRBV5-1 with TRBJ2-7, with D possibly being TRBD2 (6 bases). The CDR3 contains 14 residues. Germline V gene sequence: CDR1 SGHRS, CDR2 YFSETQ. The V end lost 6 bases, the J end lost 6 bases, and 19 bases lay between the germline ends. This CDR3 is CASTPWGVSAEQYF. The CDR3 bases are TGCGCCAGCACCCCCTGGGGGGTAAGTGCCGAGCAGTACTTC.

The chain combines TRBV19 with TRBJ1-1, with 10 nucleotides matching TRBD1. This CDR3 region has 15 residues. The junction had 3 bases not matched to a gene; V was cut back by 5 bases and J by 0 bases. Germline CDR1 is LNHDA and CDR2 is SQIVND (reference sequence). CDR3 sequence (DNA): TGTGCCAGTAGTTCGGACAGGGGGATGAACACTGAAGCTTTCTTT. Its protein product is CASSSDRGMNTEAFF.

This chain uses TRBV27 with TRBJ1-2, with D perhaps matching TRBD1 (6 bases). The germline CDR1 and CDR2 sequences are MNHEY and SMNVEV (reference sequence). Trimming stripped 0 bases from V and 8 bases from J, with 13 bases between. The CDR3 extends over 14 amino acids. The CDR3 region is CASSLSQQGRGYTF. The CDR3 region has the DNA TGTGCCAGCAGTTTATCGCAACAGGGAAGAGGCTACACCTTC.

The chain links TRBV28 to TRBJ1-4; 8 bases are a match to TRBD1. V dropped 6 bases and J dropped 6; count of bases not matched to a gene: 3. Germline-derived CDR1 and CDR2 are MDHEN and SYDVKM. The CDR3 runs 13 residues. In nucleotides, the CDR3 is TGTGCCAGCAGGCGGACAGGGTATGAAAAACTGTTTTTT. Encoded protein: CASRRTGYEKLFF.

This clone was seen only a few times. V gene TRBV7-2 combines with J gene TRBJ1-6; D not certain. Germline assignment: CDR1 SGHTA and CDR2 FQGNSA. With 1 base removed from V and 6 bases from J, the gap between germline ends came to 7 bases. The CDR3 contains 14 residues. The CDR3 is CASSLGGINSPLHF. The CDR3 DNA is TGTGCCAGCAGCTTAGGGGGTATTAATTCACCCCTCCACTTT.

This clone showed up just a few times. The CDR3, as DNA: TGTGCCAGCAGCCCCGGACAGGGGTCCACCTACGAGCAGTACTTC. Protein product: CASSPGQGSTYEQYF. The chain has TRBV9 and TRBJ2-7; 9 nucleotides align to TRBD1. CDR3 length: 15 residues. The V gene's germline CDR1 is SGDLS and CDR2 YYNGEE. J lost 2 bases, V lost 4 bases, and 7 bases had no gene match.

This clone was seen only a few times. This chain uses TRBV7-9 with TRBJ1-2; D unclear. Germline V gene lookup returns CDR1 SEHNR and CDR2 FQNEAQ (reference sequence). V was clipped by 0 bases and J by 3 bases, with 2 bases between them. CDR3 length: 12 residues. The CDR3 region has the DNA TGTGCCAGCAGCTTAGCTTACTATGGCTACACCTTC. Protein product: CASSLAYYGYTF.

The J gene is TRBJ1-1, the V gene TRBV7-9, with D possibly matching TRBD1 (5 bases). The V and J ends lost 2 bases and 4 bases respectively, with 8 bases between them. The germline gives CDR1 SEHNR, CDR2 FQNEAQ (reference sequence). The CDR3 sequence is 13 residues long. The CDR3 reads CASSLQGGTEAFF. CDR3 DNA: TGTGCCAGCAGCTTACAGGGCGGCACTGAAGCTTTCTTT.

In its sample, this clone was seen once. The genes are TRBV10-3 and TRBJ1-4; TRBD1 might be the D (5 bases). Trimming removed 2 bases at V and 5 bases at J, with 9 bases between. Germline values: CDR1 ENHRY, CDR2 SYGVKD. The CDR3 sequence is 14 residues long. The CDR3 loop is CAISEPGGNEKLFF. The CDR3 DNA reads TGTGCCATCAGTGAGCCCGGGGGGAATGAAAAACTGTTTTTT.

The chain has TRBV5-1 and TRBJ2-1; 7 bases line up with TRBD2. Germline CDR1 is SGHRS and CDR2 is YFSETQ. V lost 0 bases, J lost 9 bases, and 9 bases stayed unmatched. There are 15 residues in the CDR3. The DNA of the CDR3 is TGCGCCAGCAGCTTGGGGGGGAGGGCCGGGGGTGAGCAGTTCTTC. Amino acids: CASSLGGRAGGEQFF.

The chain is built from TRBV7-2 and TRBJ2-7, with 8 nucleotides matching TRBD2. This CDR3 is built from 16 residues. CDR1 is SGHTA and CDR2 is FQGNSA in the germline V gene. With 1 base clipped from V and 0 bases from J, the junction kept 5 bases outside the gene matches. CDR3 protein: CASSLELAALSYEQYF. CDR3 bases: TGTGCCAGCAGCTTAGAACTAGCGGCTCTCTCCTACGAGCAGTACTTC.

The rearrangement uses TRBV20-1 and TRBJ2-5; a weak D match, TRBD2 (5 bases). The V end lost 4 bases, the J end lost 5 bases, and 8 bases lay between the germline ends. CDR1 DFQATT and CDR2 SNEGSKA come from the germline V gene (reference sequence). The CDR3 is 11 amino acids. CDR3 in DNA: TGCAGTGCTATCTCGGGGGAGACCCAGTACTTC. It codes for CSAISGETQYF.

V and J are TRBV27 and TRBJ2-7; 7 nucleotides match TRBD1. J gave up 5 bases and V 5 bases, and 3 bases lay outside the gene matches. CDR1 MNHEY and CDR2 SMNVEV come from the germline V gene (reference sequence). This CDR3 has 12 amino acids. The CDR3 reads CASSLTGDEQYF. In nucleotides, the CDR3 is TGTGCCAGCAGTCTAACAGGGGACGAGCAGTACTTC.

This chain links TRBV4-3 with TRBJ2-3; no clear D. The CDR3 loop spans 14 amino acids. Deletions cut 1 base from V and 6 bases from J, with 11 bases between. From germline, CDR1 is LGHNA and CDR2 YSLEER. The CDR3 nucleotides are TGCGCCAGCAGCCAAGTGGACGGTGGGGATACGCAGTATTTT. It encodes CASSQVDGGDTQYF.

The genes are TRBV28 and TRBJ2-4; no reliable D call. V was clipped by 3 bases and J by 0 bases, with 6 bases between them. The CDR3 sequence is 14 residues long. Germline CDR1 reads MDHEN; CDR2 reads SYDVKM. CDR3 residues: CASSFGLAKNIQYF. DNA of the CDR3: TGTGCCAGCAGTTTCGGTCTAGCCAAAAACATTCAGTACTTC.

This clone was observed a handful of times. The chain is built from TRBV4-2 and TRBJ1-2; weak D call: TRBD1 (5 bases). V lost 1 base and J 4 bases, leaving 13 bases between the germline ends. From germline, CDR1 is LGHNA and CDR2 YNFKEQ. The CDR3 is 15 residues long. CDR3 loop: CASSQGSGTGYGYTF. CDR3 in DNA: TGTGCCAGCAGCCAAGGTTCAGGAACAGGCTATGGCTACACCTTC.

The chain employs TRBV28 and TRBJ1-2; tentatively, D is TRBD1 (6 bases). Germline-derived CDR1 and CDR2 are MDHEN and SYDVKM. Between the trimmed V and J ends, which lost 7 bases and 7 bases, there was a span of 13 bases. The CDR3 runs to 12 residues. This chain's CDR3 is CASTTGLGGYTF. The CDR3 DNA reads TGTGCCAGCACCACAGGGTTAGGTGGCTACACCTTC.

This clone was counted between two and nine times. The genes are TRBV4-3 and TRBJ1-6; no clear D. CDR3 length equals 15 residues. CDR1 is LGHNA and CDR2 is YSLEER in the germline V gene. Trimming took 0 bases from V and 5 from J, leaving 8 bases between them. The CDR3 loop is CASSQDVLDNSPLHF. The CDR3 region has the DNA TGCGCCAGCAGCCAAGACGTATTGGATAATTCACCCCTCCACTTT.

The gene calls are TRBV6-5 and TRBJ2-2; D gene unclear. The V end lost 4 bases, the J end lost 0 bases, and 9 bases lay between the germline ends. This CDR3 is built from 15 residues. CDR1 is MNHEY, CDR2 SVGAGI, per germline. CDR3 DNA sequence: TGTGCCAGCAGTTTTCGCAGGCCGAACACCGGGGAGCTGTTTTTT. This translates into CASSFRRPNTGELFF.

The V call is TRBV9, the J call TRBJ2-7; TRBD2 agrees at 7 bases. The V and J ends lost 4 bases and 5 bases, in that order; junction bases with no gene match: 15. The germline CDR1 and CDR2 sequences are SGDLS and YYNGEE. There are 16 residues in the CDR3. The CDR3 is CASSPSGNPPLDEQYF. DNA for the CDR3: TGTGCCAGCAGCCCTAGCGGAAACCCCCCTTTGGACGAGCAGTACTTC.

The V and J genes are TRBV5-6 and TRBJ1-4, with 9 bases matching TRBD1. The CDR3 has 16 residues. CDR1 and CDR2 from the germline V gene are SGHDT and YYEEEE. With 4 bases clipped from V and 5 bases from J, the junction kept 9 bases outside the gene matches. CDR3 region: CASSVGPGTGNEKLFF. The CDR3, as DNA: TGTGCCAGCAGCGTGGGGCCCGGGACAGGGAATGAAAAACTGTTTTTT. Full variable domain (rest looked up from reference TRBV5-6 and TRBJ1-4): DAGVTQSPTHLIKTRGQQVTLRCSPKSGHDTVSWYQQALGQGPQFIFQYYEEEERQRGNFPDRFSGHQFPNYSSELNVNALLLGDSALYLCASSVGPGTGNEKLFFGSGTQLSVL.